This T cell receptor (beta chain) was obtained from a study of blood T cell repertoires in COVID-19. The junction had 2 bases not matched to a gene; V was cut back by 1 base and J by 7 bases. Per germline, CDR1 SGHAT and CDR2 FQNNGV. CDR3 length equals 15 residues. Sequenced by immunoSEQ multiplex PCR; TCRdb stores in-frame clones only, minus some. The sample consists of under 40,000 clones, roughly 90% of them appearing once. The sample comprised peripheral blood. This TCR was recovered from a man aged 70-80 years with active COVID-19. The V and J genes are TRBV11-2 and TRBJ1-4; 11 positions match TRBD1. The CDR3 is CASSLAGTGGEKLFF. CDR3 nucleotide sequence: TGTGCCAGCAGCTTAGCCGGGACAGGGGGTGAAAAACTGTTTTTT. The entire variable domain, with the rest obtained from reference TRBV11-2 and TRBJ1-4, is as follows: EAGVAQSPRYKIIEKRQSVAFWCNPISGHATLYWYQQILGQGPKLLIQFQNNGVVDDSQLPKDRFSAERLKGVDSTLKIQPAKLEDSAVYLCASSLAGTGGEKLFFGSGTQLSVL.